This T cell receptor (beta chain) was identified in a study of a mutant IDH1 vaccine in newly diagnosed glioma. Overall study: Patients previously underwent radiotherapy, temozolomide, or both, and most underwent both. The study, taken as a whole, reports: Whatever changes occurred in top peripheral T cell clonotypes seemed unrelated to pseudoprogression.

CDR1 is SGHAT, CDR2 FQNNGV, per germline. V lost 0 bases to trimming and J lost 7 bases, with 10 bases between them. There are 14 residues in the CDR3. Notes on this clone: Its antigen is undetermined.

Sequencing used immunoSEQ multiplex PCR; TCRdb keeps in-frame clones, though not all of them. The sample shows about 50,000 clones, about three quarters of them seen only once. Time point given: week 47, end of study. Doses of 300 ug of mutant IDH1 20-mer peptide were given with topical imiquimod. Each donor presented with a new WHO grade 3 or 4 astrocytoma that tested IDH1-mutant and showed ATRX loss. The TCR comes from a woman between 35 and 50 years old with glioma. Some clones in this sample may be carry-over from other donors' samples. The chain joins TRBV11-2 to TRBJ1-5, with D uncertain. Sequenced material: PBMCs, taken from a glioma patient whose treatment included an IDH1 peptide vaccine. DNA for the CDR3: TGTGCCAGCAGCTTAGAGGGTAGAAAACAGCCCCAGCATTTT. This gives the protein CASSLEGRKQPQHF.